The present T cell receptor (beta chain) was sequenced within a study of blood T cell repertoires in COVID-19. Study-level information: Samples came from the United States, Italy and Spain, spanning acute and convalescent COVID-19. The analysed material was cDNA or gDNA that came from T cells, B-cell-depleted T cells, or PBMCs.

The method was immunoSEQ multiplex PCR; TCRdb's version includes in-frame clones alone and lacks a portion of them. The data hold 250,000 to 350,000 clones, with 90% observed a single time. Followed longitudinally, the Seattle patients had been enrolled during active infection. This clone has just a few counts. V lost 7 bases, J lost 2 bases, and 7 bases stayed unmatched. The CDR3 is 15 residues long. CDR1 is LNHDA and CDR2 is SQIVND in the germline V gene (reference sequence). Sequenced: peripheral blood. The J gene is TRBJ2-3, the V gene TRBV19; 9 bases match TRBD1. The source is a woman aged 25-40 years with COVID-19, enrolled during active disease. CDR3 loop: CASKQGTGHTDTQYF. DNA for the CDR3: TGTGCCAGTAAGCAGGGGACAGGGCACACAGATACGCAGTATTTT.